This record looks at one T cell receptor (beta chain) sequence and its context. The CDR3 runs 19 residues. The V segment lost 2 bases and the J segment 3 bases; nucleotides outside the gene matches: 11. Per germline, CDR1 SNHLY and CDR2 FYNNEI. These data belong to a study of blood T cells in healthy people across ages. Using a J-beta primer mix together with a sample-barcoded 5' primer, a second PCR was run for about 6 to 11 cycles. TCRdb used MiXCR to reprocess the 5' RACE reads, holding one entry per CDR3 protein. The sample shows approximately 1,700,000 distinct CDR3 sequences, approximately 40% of them seen only once. The donors, all healthy, were Caucasians living in Russia, aged 6 to 90. Per sample, at least 5.5 micrograms of total RNA were extracted.

This TCR derives from a human donor in good health. Sequencing was performed on blood. The rearrangement uses TRBV2 and TRBJ2-6; TRBD1 aligns across 9 bases. CDR3: CASSESIETGGFGANVLTF. The CDR3 nucleotides are TGTGCCAGCAGTGAATCAATTGAGACAGGGGGTTTTGGGGCCAACGTCCTGACTTTC.